This T cell receptor (beta chain) was captured in a study of T cell repertoires in cytomegalovirus infection. Study information: The public TCR beta signatures pointed to both CMV infection and matching HLA type. Findings and limits, study-wide: Accumulated public TCR beta family frequency recognized individuals carrying CMV together with the relevant HLA.

The CDR3 covers 12 residues. The V and J ends lost 5 bases and 7 bases respectively, with 11 bases between them. Germline-derived CDR1 and CDR2 are SGHTA and FQGNSA. MiXCR was run by TCRdb on the reads, yielding one entry per CDR3 protein. Of approximately 290,000 distinct CDR3 sequences listed, roughly a quarter were seen once; the top ten hold roughly 14%. This clonotype was detected ten times or more. The antigen remains unidentified. Input material: PBMCs. This clonotype was obtained from a human donor in good health (CMV status not recorded). Some clones in this sample may be carry-over from other donors' samples. This chain connects TRBV7-2 to TRBJ1-2; D is perhaps TRBD1 (6 bases). CDR3 nucleotides: TGTGCCAGCAGCGCGCAGGGGCGTGGCTACACCTTC. Its protein is CASSAQGRGYTF.